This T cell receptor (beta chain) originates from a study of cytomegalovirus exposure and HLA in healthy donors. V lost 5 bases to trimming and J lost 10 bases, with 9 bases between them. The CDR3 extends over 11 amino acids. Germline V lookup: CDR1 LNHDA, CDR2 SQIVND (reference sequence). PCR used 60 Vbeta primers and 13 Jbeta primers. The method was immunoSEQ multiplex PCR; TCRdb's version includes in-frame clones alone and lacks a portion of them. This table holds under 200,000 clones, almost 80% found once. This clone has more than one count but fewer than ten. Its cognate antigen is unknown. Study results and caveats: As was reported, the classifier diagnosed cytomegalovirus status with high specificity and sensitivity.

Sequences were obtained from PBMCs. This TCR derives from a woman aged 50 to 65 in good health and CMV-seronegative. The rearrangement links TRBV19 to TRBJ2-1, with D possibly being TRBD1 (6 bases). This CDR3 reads CASSVDREQFF. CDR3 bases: TGTGCCAGTAGTGTTGACAGGGAGCAGTTCTTC. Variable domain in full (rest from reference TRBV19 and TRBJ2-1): DGGITQSPKYLFRKEGQNVTLSCEQNLNHDAMYWYRQDPGQGLRLIYYSQIVNDFQKGDIAEGYSVSREKKESFPLTVTSAQKNPTAFYLCASSVDREQFFGPGTRLTVL.